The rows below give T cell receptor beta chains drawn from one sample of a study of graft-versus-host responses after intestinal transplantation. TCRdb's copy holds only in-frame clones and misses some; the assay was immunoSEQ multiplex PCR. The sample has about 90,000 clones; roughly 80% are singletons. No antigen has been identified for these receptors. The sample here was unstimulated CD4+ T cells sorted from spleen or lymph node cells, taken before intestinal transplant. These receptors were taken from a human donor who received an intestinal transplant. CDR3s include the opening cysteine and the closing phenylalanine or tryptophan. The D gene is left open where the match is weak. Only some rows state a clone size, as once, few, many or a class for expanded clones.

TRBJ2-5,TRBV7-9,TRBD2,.,TGTGCCAGCGTCCGACTAGCAGGGGAGACCCAGTACTTC,CASVRLAGETQYF
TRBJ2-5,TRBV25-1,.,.,TGTGCCAGCAGTGAGGGGGGGACAGGCTCCCAAGAGACCCAGTACTTC,CASSEGGTGSQETQYF
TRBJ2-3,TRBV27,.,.,TGTGCCAGCAGTTTGGGTAGCGCGACAGATACGCAGTATTTT,CASSLGSATDTQYF
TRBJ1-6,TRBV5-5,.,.,TGTGCCAGCAGCTTGGACATCAAAAATTCACCCCTCCACTTT,CASSLDIKNSPLHF
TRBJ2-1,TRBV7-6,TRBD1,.,TGTGCCAGCAGCGGGGGGACAGGGGGCTCGAGGGAGCAGTTCTTC,CASSGGTGGSREQFF
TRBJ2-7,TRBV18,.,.,TGTGCCAGCTCACCAGAAATCCAGCGCGAGCAGTACTTC,CASSPEIQREQYF
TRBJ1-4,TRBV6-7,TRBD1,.,TGTGCCAGCAGTTACTCGACACAGGGGAGGAGTGAAAAACTGTTTTTT,CASSYSTQGRSEKLFF
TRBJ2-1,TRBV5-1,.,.,TGCGCCAGCAGCTTGGAAGGGGGTCTGTGGTTCTTC,CASSLEGGLWFF
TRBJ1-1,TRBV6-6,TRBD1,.,TGTGCCAGCAGTGGGATAAACAGGGGCCGGAACACTGAAGCTTTCTTT,CASSGINRGRNTEAFF
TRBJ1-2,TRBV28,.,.,TGTGCCAGCAGTTTACAGGGCAGTTACACCTTC,CASSLQGSYTF
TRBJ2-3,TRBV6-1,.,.,TGTGCCAGCAGTGAACGGTGGGGCAGCACAGATACGCAGTATTTT,CASSERWGSTDTQYF
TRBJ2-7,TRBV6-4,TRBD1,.,TGTGCCAGCAGAGGACCGACAGGGGGCGTAGGAGAGCAGTACTTC,CASRGPTGGVGEQYF
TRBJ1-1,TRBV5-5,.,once,TGTGCCAGCAGCGCGGGGTCGGAAGCTTTCTTT,CASSAGSEAFF
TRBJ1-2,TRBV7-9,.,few,TGTGCCAGCAGCTTGGCGGGCACCGGCTATGGCTACACCTTC,CASSLAGTGYGYTF
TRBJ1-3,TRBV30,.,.,TGTGCCTGGGATGAACGTAGCTCTGGAAACACCATATATTTT,CAWDERSSGNTIYF
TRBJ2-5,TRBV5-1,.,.,TGCGCCAGCAGCGCGCCTTTTTTCGGGACCCAGTACTTC,CASSAPFFGTQYF
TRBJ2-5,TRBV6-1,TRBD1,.,TGTGCCAGCAGTGGGAACAGGGGGAATGGGGAGACCCAGTACTTC,CASSGNRGNGETQYF
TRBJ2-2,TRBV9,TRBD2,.,TGTGCCAGCAGCGCACTAGCGGGAGAGATCGGGGAGCTGTTTTTT,CASSALAGEIGELFF
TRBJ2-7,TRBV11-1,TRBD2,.,TGTGCCAGCAGCTCCGGGGACCGGGGAGGGTACTACGAGCAGTACTTC,CASSSGDRGGYYEQYF
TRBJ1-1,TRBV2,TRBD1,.,TGTGCCAGCAGGCCACAGGGGCTTGGTGAAGCTTTCTTT,CASRPQGLGEAFF
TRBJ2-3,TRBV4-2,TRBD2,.,TGTGCCAGCAGCCCCCGACTAGCGGGGGAAGATACGCAGTATTTT,CASSPRLAGEDTQYF
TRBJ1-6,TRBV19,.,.,TGTGCCAGTGATATCGGAAACAGGCCCCAGGGTTCACCCCTCCACTTT,CASDIGNRPQGSPLHF
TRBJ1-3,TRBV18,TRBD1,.,TGTGCCAGCTCACCCGGACAGGGCGCTGGAAACACCATATATTTT,CASSPGQGAGNTIYF
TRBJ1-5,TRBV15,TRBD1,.,TGTGCCACCAGCAGACTCCAGGGACAGGGGGCCGTTCAGCCCCAGCATTTT,CATSRLQGQGAVQPQHF
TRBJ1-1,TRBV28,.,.,TGTGCCAGCAGTCCGGGACAACCCCTACTTGAAGCTTTCTTT,CASSPGQPLLEAFF
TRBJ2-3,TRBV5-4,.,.,TGTGCCAGCAGCCCCGACTGGAGCACAGATACGCAGTATTTT,CASSPDWSTDTQYF
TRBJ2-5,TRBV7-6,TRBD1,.,TGTGCCAGCAGCTTAGGTACAGGGGCCGGGCCCTGGGAGACCCAGTACTTC,CASSLGTGAGPWETQYF
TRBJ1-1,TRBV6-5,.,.,TGTGCCAGCAGTTTTAGGGAGGTTGAAACTGAAGCTTTCTTT,CASSFREVETEAFF
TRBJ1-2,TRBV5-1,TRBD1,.,TGCGCCAGCAGCTGGGGGACAGGGACGGACTATGGCTACACCTTC,CASSWGTGTDYGYTF
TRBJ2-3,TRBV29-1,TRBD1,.,TGCAGCGTTGAAGAGAGGGGACAGGGAACAGATACGCAGTATTTT,CSVEERGQGTDTQYF